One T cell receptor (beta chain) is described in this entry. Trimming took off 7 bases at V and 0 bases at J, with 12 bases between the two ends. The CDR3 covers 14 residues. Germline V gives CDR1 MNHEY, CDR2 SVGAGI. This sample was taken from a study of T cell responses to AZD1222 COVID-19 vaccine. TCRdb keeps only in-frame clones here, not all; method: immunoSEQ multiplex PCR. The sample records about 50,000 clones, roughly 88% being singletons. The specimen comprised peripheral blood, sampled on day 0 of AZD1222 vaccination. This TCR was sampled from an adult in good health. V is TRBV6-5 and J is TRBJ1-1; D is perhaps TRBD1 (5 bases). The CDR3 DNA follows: TGTGCCAGCACCAAGGGGAGGTTGAACACTGAAGCTTTCTTT. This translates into CASTKGRLNTEAFF.